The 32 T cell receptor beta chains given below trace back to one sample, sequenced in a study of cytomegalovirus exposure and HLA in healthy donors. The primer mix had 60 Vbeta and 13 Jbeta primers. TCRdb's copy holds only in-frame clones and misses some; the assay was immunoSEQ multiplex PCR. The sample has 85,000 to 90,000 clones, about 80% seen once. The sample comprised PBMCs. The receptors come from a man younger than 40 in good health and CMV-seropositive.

The CDR3, as DNA: TGTGCCAGCAGTGTAAAGGACATGTACTACGAGCAGTACTTC. Its translation is CASSVKDMYYEQYF. V usage is TRBV6-6 and J usage is TRBJ2-7, with TRBD1 as a possible D gene (5 bases). The CDR3 contains 14 residues. V lost 5 bases, J lost 3 bases, and 14 bases lay in between. In germline, CDR1 is MNHNY, CDR2 SVGAGI (reference sequence).

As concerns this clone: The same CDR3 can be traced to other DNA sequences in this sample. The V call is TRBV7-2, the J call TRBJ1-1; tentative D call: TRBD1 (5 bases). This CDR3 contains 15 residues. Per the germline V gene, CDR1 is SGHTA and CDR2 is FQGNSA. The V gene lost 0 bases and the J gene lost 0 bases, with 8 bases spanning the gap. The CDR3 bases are TGTGCCAGCAGCTTAGCGGCAGGGTTGAACACTGAAGCTTTCTTT. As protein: CASSLAAGLNTEAFF.

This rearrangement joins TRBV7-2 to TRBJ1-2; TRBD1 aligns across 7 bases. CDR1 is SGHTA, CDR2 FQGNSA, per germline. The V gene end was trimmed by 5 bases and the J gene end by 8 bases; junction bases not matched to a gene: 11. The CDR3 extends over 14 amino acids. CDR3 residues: CASSPTGTARGYTF. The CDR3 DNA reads TGTGCCAGCAGCCCGACAGGGACGGCACGGGGCTACACCTTC.

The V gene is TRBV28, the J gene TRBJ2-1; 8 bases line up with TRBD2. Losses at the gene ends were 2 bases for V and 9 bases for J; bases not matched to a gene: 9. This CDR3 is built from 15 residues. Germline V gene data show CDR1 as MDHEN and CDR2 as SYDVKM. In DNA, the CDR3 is TGTGCCAGCAGTTTAGAGGCGGGGGGTTCTAGTGAGCAGTTCTTC. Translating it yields CASSLEAGGSSEQFF.

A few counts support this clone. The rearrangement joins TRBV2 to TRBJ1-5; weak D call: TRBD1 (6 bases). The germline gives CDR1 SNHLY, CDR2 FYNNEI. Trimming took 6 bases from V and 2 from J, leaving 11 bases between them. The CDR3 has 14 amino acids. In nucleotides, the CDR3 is TGTGCCAGCAGACGACAGGAGGGCAATCAGCCCCAGCATTTT. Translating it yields CASRRQEGNQPQHF.

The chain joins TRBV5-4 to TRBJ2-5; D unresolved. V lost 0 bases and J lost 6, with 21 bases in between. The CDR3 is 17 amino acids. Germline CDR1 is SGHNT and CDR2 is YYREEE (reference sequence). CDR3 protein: CASSLDGHPAVLKTQYF. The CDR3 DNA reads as TGTGCCAGCAGCTTGGATGGGCACCCGGCTGTCTTGAAGACCCAGTACTTC. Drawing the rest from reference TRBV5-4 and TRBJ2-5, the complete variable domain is ETGVTQSPTHLIKTRGQQVTLRCSSQSGHNTVSWYQQALGQGPQFIFQYYREEENGRGNFPPRFSGLQFPNYSSELNVNALELDDSALYLCASSLDGHPAVLKTQYFGPGTRLLVL.

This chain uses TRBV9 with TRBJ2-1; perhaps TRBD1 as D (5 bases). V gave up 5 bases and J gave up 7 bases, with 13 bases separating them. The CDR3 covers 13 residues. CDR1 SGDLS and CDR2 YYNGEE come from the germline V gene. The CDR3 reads CASRSFPGNEQFF. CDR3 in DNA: TGTGCCAGCAGGAGTTTTCCAGGGAATGAGCAGTTCTTC.

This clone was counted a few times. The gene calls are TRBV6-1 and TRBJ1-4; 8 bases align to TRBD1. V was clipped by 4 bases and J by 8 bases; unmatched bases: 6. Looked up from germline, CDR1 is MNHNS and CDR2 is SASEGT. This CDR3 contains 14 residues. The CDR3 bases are TGTGCCAGCAGTGCCGGGACAGGAGCAGAAAAACTGTTTTTT. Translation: CASSAGTGAEKLFF.

The CDR3 reads CAISEGLAGETQYF. The CDR3 nucleotides read TGTGCCATCAGTGAGGGACTAGCGGGGGAGACCCAGTACTTC. This chain connects TRBV10-3 to TRBJ2-5; TRBD2 aligns across 12 bases. The length of the CDR3 is 14 residues. V was clipped by 2 bases and J by 5 bases; unmatched bases: 0. The germline V gene has CDR1 ENHRY and CDR2 SYGVKD.

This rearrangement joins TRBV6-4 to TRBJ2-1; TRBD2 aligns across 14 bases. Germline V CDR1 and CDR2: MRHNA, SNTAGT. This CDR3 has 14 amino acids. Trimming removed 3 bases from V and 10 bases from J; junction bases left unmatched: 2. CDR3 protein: CASSEGTSGGEQFF. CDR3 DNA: TGTGCCAGCAGTGAAGGGACTAGCGGGGGAGAGCAGTTCTTC.

The CDR3 DNA reads TGTGCCTGGAGTTATGGACAGAGCTACGAGCAGTACTTC. Translation: CAWSYGQSYEQYF. This chain uses TRBV30 with TRBJ2-5; D is possibly TRBD1 (6 bases). The DNA end is more similar to TRBJ2-7, so the J call may be wrong. This CDR3 has 13 residues. Germline V lookup: CDR1 GTSNPN, CDR2 SVGIG (reference sequence).

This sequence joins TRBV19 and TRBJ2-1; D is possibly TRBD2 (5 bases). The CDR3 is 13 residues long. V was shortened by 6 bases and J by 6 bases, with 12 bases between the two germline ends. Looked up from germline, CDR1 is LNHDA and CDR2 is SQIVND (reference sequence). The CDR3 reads CASSGNFPNEQFF. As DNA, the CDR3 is TGTGCCAGTAGCGGGAACTTTCCCAATGAGCAGTTCTTC.

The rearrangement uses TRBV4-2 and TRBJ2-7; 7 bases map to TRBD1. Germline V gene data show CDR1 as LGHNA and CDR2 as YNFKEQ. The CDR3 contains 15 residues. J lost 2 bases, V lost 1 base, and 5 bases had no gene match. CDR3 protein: CASSQGTGPTYEQYF. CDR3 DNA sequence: TGTGCCAGCAGCCAAGGGACAGGCCCGACCTACGAGCAGTACTTC.

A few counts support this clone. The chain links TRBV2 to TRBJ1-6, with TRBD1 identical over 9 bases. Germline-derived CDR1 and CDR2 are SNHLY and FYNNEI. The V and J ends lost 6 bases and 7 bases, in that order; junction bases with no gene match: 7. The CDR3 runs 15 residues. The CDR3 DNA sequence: TGTGCCAGCAGCTCACAGGGGGCTTTAAATTCACCCCTCCACTTT. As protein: CASSSQGALNSPLHF.

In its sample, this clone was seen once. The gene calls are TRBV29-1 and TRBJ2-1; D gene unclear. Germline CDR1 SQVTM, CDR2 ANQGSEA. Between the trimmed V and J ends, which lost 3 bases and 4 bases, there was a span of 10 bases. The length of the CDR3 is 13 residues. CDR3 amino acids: CSVDWQNYNEQFF. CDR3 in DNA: TGCAGCGTTGATTGGCAAAATTACAATGAGCAGTTCTTC.

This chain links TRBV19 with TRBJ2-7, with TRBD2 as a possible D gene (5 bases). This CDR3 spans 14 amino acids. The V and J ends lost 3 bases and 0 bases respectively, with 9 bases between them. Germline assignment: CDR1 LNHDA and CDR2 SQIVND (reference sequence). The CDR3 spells CASSIAGSSYEQYF. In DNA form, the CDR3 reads TGTGCCAGTAGTATTGCGGGCAGCTCCTACGAGCAGTACTTC.

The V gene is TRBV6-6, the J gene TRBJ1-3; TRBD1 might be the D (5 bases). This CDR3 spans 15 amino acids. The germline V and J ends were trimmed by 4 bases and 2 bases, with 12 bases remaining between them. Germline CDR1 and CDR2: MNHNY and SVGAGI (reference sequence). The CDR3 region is CASSSPTRAGNTIYF. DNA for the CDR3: TGTGCCAGCAGTTCCCCCACCAGGGCTGGAAACACCATATATTTT.

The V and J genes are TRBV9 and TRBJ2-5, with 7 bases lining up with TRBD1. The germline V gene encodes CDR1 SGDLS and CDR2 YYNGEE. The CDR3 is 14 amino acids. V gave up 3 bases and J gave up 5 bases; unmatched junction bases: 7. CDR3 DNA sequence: TGTGCCAGCAGCGCCTGGGACAGATACGAGACCCAGTACTTC. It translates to CASSAWDRYETQYF.

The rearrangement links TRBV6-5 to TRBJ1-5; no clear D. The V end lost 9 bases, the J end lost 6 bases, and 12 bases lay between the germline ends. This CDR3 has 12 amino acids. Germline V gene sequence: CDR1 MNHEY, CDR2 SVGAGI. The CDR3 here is CASLNIPQPQHF. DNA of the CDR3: TGTGCCAGTCTTAATATTCCTCAGCCCCAGCATTTT.

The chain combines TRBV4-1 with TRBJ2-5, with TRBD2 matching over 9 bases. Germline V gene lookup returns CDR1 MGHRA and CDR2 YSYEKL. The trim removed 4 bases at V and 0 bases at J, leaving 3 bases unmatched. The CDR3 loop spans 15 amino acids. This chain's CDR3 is CASSPAGGDQETQYF. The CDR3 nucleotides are TGCGCCAGCAGCCCAGCGGGGGGCGACCAAGAGACCCAGTACTTC.

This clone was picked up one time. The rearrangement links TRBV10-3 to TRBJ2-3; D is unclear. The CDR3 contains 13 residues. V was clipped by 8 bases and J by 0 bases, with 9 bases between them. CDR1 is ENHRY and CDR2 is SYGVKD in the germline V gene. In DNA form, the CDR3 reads TGTGCCATCGGGCCTGGTAGCACAGATACGCAGTATTTT. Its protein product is CAIGPGSTDTQYF.

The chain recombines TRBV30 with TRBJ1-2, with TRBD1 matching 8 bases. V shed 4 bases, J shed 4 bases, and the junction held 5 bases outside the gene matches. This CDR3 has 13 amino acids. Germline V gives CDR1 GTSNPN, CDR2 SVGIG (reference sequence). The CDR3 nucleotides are TGTGCCTGGACCTCGACAGGGGTCTATGGCTACACCTTC. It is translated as CAWTSTGVYGYTF.

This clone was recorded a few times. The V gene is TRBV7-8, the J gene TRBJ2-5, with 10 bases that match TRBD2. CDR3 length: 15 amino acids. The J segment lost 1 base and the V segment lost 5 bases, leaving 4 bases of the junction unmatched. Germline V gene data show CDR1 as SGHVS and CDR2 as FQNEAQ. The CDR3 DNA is TGTGCCAGCAGCCAAGCGGGGGGGATCCAAGAGACCCAGTACTTC. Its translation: CASSQAGGIQETQYF.

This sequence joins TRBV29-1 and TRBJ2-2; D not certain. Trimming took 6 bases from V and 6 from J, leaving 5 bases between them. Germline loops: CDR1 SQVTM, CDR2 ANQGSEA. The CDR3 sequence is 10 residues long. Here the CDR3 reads CSVAAGELFF. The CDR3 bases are TGCAGCGTCGCGGCCGGGGAGCTGTTTTTT.

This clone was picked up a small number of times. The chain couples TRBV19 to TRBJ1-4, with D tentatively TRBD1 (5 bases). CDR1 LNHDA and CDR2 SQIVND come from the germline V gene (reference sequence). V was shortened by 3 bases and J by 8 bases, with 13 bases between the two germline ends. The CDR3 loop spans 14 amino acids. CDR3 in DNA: TGTGCCAGTAGTATGAAACGGGGGTCAGAAAAACTGTTTTTT. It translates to CASSMKRGSEKLFF.

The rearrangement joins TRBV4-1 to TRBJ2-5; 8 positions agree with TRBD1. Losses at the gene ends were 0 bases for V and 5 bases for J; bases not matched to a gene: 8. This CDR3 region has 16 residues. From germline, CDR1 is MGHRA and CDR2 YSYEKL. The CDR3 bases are TGCGCCAGCAGCCAAGATCCCGCAGGGGGCGATGAGACCCAGTACTTC. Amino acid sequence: CASSQDPAGGDETQYF.

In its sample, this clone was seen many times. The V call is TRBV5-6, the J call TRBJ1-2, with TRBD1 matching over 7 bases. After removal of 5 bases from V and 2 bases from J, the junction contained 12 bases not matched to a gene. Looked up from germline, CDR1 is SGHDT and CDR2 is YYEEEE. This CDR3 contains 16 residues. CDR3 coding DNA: TGTGCCAGCAGACCTTCCGGACAGGCAACAAACTATGGCTACACCTTC. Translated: CASRPSGQATNYGYTF.

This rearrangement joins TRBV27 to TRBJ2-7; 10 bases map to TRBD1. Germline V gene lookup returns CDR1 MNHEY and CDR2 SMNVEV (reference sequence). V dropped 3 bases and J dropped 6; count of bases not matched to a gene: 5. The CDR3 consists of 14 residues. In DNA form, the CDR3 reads TGTGCCAGCAGTTTGGGACAGGGGTTGACCGAGCAGTACTTC. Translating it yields CASSLGQGLTEQYF.

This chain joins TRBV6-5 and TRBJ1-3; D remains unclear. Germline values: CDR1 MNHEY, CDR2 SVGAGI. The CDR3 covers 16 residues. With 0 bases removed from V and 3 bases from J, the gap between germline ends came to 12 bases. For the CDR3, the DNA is TGTGCCAGCAGTTACTCGATTAATCCCGGTGGAAACACCATATATTTT. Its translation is CASSYSINPGGNTIYF.

The CDR3 nucleotides read TGTGCCAGCAGTTACTCAGCGGGGGGCCACTACGAGCAGTACTTC. Its translation: CASSYSAGGHYEQYF. This chain links TRBV6-5 with TRBJ2-7, with 9 bases fitting TRBD2. Per germline, CDR1 MNHEY and CDR2 SVGAGI. The CDR3 totals 15 residues. V was pared by 0 bases and J by 3 bases, with 3 bases of the junction left unmatched.

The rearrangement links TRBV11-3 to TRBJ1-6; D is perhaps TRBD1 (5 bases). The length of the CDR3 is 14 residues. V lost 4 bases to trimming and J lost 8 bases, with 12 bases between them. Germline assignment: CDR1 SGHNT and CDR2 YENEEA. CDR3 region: CASSSGGVDSPLHF. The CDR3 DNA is TGTGCCAGCAGCTCGGGGGGGGTGGATTCACCCCTCCACTTT. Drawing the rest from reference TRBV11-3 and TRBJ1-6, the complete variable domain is EAGVVQSPRYKIIEKKQPVAFWCNPISGHNTLYWYLQNLGQGPELLIRYENEEAVDDSQLPKDRFSAERLKGVDSTLKIQPAELGDSAVYLCASSSGGVDSPLHFGNGTRLTVT.

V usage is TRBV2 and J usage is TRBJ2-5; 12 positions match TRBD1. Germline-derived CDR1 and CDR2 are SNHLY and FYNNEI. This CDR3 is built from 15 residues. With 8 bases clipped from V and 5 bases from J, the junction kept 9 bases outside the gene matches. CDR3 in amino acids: CASVSGQGALETQYF. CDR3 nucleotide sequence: TGTGCCAGCGTCTCGGGACAGGGGGCTTTGGAGACCCAGTACTTC.